A selection of T cell receptor beta chains follows, all from one sample in a study of blood T cells in healthy people across ages. Using its own MiXCR run on the 5' RACE reads, TCRdb lists one record per CDR3 protein. Of about 320,000 distinct CDR3 sequences in the sample, roughly 27% are singletons; the top ten hold approximately 29%. The sample comprised blood. Receptor source: a woman between 65 and 79 years old in good health. CDR3s include the opening cysteine and the closing phenylalanine or tryptophan. D genes are given only for firm matches. Not every row has a clone size; where given, it reads once, few, many or a size class.

DNA | CDR3 | V | D | size | J
TGTGCCAGCAGTTTAGGCCCAGTGCGGTCAGCCCAGCATTTT | CASSLGPVRSAQHF | TRBV28 | - | - | TRBJ1-5
TGCAGTGCTACTAGCATCAGCAAAGAGACCCAGTACTTC | CSATSISKETQYF | TRBV20-1 | - | - | TRBJ2-5
TGTGCCAGCAGTACGGACGTACACGGGCAGTACTTC | CASSTDVHGQYF | TRBV6-2/TRBV6-3 | - | - | TRBJ2-7
TGTGCCAGCAGCGCCCGAACAGGGGTTAATGAAAAACTGTTTTTT | CASSARTGVNEKLFF | TRBV7-9 | TRBD1 | - | TRBJ1-4
TGCAGTGCTAGTGGGGGCCCAGATACGCAGTATTTT | CSASGGPDTQYF | TRBV20-1 | - | - | TRBJ2-3
TGTGCCAGCAGTGACAGGGCCGGAGCGAACACTGAAGCTTTCTTT | CASSDRAGANTEAFF | TRBV6-1 | - | few | TRBJ1-1
TGCAGTGCTAGGCATATCACGGGGACCCGGACGGGGGCCAACGTCCTGACTTTC | CSARHITGTRTGANVLTF | TRBV20-1 | - | - | TRBJ2-6
TGTGCCAGCAGCTCCCGTAGACTACCCGCGGATACGCAGTATTTT | CASSSRRLPADTQYF | TRBV7-8 | - | few | TRBJ2-3
TGTGCCAGCAGCCAAGCCCTGTACGAGCAGTTCTTC | CASSQALYEQFF | TRBV3-1 | - | - | TRBJ2-1
TGTGCCAGCAGGTTAGGGGGGGACAACTCTGGAAACACCATATATTTT | CASRLGGDNSGNTIYF | TRBV28 | - | few | TRBJ1-3
TGTGCCACCAGCAGAGATTTTAGAGGGGGCATCGCGTACAATGAGCAGTTCTTC | CATSRDFRGGIAYNEQFF | TRBV15 | TRBD1 | - | TRBJ2-1
TGTGCCAGCAGTCCATCTCGTAGGACTACCATTGAGGAGTACTTC | CASSPSRRTTIEEYF | TRBV12-3/TRBV12-4 | - | - | TRBJ2-5
TGCAGCGTTGAAGATGACGGCCTAGCGGGACTTTCGTTCTTC | CSVEDDGLAGLSFF | TRBV29-1 | TRBD2 | - | TRBJ2-1
TGTGCCAGCAGTCCCGGGGAGGGGGGTAACTATGGCTACACCTTC | CASSPGEGGNYGYTF | TRBV12-3/TRBV12-4 | - | few | TRBJ1-2
TGTGCCAGCAGCTTTGCAGGGGCGTATGAAAAACTGTTTTTT | CASSFAGAYEKLFF | TRBV7-8 | - | few | TRBJ1-4
TGTGCCAGCACGGGGACAGGGGGGTACGAGCGGTACTTC | CASTGTGGYERYF | TRBV2 | TRBD1 | few | TRBJ2-7
TGTGCCATCAGTAACCCAAGCGGGGGGAGCTCTGGGGCCAACGTCCTGACTTTC | CAISNPSGGSSGANVLTF | TRBV10-3 | TRBD2 | - | TRBJ2-6
TGTGCCAGCAGTTTTCAAGTCCGGCAGCCCACCTACGAGCAGTACTTC | CASSFQVRQPTYEQYF | TRBV28 | - | - | TRBJ2-7
TGTGCCGGCAGGTCTTTGGACAGTGCGTACGAGCAGTACTTC | CAGRSLDSAYEQYF | TRBV12-3/TRBV12-4 | - | few | TRBJ2-7
TGCAGTGCGAGTTCCGGAGTGAACACTGAAGCTTTCTTT | CSASSGVNTEAFF | TRBV20-1 | - | few | TRBJ1-1
TGTGCCAGCAGCCCCCGACTAGCGGGAGATTACGAGCAGTACTTC | CASSPRLAGDYEQYF | TRBV9 | TRBD2 | few | TRBJ2-7
TGCGCCAGCAGCTTGCCGAAGGGGACCGACAATGAGCAGTTCTTC | CASSLPKGTDNEQFF | TRBV5-1 | - | - | TRBJ2-1
TGTGCCAGCAGCTTAATGCGCAGCCAAGAGACCCGGTACTTC | CASSLMRSQETRYF | TRBV7-2 | - | few | TRBJ2-5
TGTGCCAGTAATGGGGCCCGGGGTGCGAACACCGGGGAGCTGTTTTTT | CASNGARGANTGELFF | TRBV19 | - | few | TRBJ2-2
TGCGCCAGCAGCTTGGTTGAAGCGGGAGGCTACGAGCAGTACTTC | CASSLVEAGGYEQYF | TRBV5-1 | TRBD2 | few | TRBJ2-7
TGTGCCAGCAGCTTAGCGGCAGCGGGGGAGACCCAGTACTTC | CASSLAAAGETQYF | TRBV7-2 | TRBD2 | - | TRBJ2-5
TGTGCCAGCAGCCCGAGGGGCGCTGGTTATACTGAAGCTTTCTTT | CASSPRGAGYTEAFF | TRBV28 | - | - | TRBJ1-1
TGTGCCAGCAGCTTTAGGGGGGCTGGACTAGCCAAAAACATTCAGTACTTC | CASSFRGAGLAKNIQYF | TRBV13 | - | - | TRBJ2-4
TGTGCCAGCAGCCAAGAATTTAGCAAGAGCTCCTACAATGAGCAGGTCTTC | CASSQEFSKSSYNEQVF | TRBV4-2 | - | - | TRBJ2-1
TGTGCCAGCAGATTCTCATTGAACACTGAAGCTTTCTTT | CASRFSLNTEAFF | TRBV6-6 | - | - | TRBJ1-1
TGTGCCAGCAGCTTCAAAGCGGAGACCCAGTACTTC | CASSFKAETQYF | TRBV7-2 | - | few | TRBJ2-5
TGCAGTGCTAACGTCGACAGCTACGAGCAGTACTTC | CSANVDSYEQYF | TRBV20-1 | - | few | TRBJ2-7
TGCAGCGTTGAAGTGAACAGGGGCTACGAGCAGTACTTC | CSVEVNRGYEQYF | TRBV29-1 | TRBD1 | few | TRBJ2-7